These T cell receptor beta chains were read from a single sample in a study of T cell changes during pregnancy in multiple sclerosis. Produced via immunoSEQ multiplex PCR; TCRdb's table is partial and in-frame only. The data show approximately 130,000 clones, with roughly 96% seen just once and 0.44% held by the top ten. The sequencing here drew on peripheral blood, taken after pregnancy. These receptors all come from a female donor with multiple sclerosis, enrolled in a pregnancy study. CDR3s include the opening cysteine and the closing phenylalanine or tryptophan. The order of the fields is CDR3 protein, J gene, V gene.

CDR3: CASIRGTGGIGDTEAFF; J: TRBJ1-1; V: TRBV5-1
CDR3: CASSIADYSTDTQYF; J: TRBJ2-3; V: TRBV9
CDR3: CASSPQDRVETQYF; J: TRBJ2-5; V: TRBV19
CDR3: CASSTPKRLAGGSPYNEQFF; J: TRBJ2-1; V: TRBV9
CDR3: CASSEDRISGNTIYF; J: TRBJ1-3; V: TRBV2
CDR3: CASKATDSYEQYF; J: TRBJ2-7; V: TRBV6-4
CDR3: CASSSTYGDTYEQYF; J: TRBJ2-7; V: TRBV7-6
CDR3: CASSQAGAGELFF; J: TRBJ2-2; V: TRBV4-1
CDR3: CASSLWGVEEKLFF; J: TRBJ1-4; V: TRBV5-6
CDR3: CASSLVGTGVRNEQYF; J: TRBJ2-7; V: TRBV11-2
CDR3: CASSLVRAGETQYF; J: TRBJ2-5; V: TRBV28
CDR3: CASSLAEAGPRDIQYF; J: TRBJ2-4; V: TRBV7-9
CDR3: CASSLARTRGLHEQFF; J: TRBJ2-1; V: TRBV7-9
CDR3: CASSVGTSANTGELFF; J: TRBJ2-2; V: TRBV6-4
CDR3: CASSSYTGSGANVLTF; J: TRBJ2-6; V: TRBV5-6
CDR3: CATSRDVGLWANPNEKLFF; J: TRBJ1-4; V: TRBV15
CDR3: CAIQGLDTEAFF; J: TRBJ1-1; V: TRBV6-6
CDR3: CATGLAGLTETQYF; J: TRBJ2-5; V: TRBV15
CDR3: CASSSGLAEQYF; J: TRBJ2-7; V: TRBV13
CDR3: CASSLPGDEKLFF; J: TRBJ1-4; V: TRBV7-9
CDR3: CASSIPHGFLNQPQHF; J: TRBJ1-5; V: TRBV19
CDR3: CASSLALTGGLETQYF; J: TRBJ2-5; V: TRBV5-1
CDR3: CSVERGYEQYF; J: TRBJ2-7; V: TRBV29-1
CDR3: CASSQELTGMDTEAFF; J: TRBJ1-1; V: TRBV4-1
CDR3: CASSNSGTGGAGAFF; J: TRBJ1-1; V: TRBV19
CDR3: CSAMPRVAMNTEAFF; J: TRBJ1-1; V: TRBV29-1
CDR3: CASSLADINTEAFF; J: TRBJ1-1; V: TRBV7-2
CDR3: CASSQLGWTDTQYF; J: TRBJ2-3; V: TRBV13
CDR3: CASSEDVGRYTEAFF; J: TRBJ1-1; V: TRBV6-1
CDR3: CATSRGRGAGGRDQPQHF; J: TRBJ1-5; V: TRBV15
CDR3: CASSLGIGAPTSYEQYF; J: TRBJ2-7; V: TRBV7-2
CDR3: CASILAGGSYNEQFF; J: TRBJ2-1; V: TRBV6-1
CDR3: CASSSGRASYNEQFF; J: TRBJ2-1; V: TRBV6-1
CDR3: CASSLAGGTGELFF; J: TRBJ2-2; V: TRBV5-1
CDR3: CASSQVPGLGGGEKLFF; J: TRBJ1-4; V: TRBV7-9
CDR3: CSVEGGGFYGYTF; J: TRBJ1-2; V: TRBV29-1
CDR3: CATSRDRASGRQSYNEQFF; J: TRBJ2-1; V: TRBV15
CDR3: CASSDRGSSYNEQFF; J: TRBJ2-1; V: TRBV11-1
CDR3: CASTGEWMAGEQYF; J: TRBJ2-7; V: TRBV28
CDR3: CAIRGTGNQETQYF; J: TRBJ2-5; V: TRBV10-3
CDR3: CASSGGQGNTQYF; J: TRBJ2-3; V: TRBV7-8
CDR3: CASSLRGPEKLFF; J: TRBJ1-4; V: TRBV7-9
CDR3: CASSEALAGGYEQYF; J: TRBJ2-7; V: TRBV2
CDR3: CASSFQAVFSGRAYNEQFF; J: TRBJ2-1; V: TRBV27
CDR3: CASSFPPSGGSYNEQFF; J: TRBJ2-1; V: TRBV7-9
CDR3: CASKRLARSNGIQYF; J: TRBJ2-4; V: TRBV6-1
CDR3: CASTPPGGTDTQYF; J: TRBJ2-3; V: TRBV6-6
CDR3: CASSKIGEGSNQPQHF; J: TRBJ1-5; V: TRBV19
CDR3: CASNSPGTSGSGSYEQYF; J: TRBJ2-7; V: TRBV25-1
CDR3: CASSLFGTSTYEQYF; J: TRBJ2-7; V: TRBV28
CDR3: CASSHRDRNYEQYF; J: TRBJ2-7; V: TRBV5-4
CDR3: CASSQVAGQGPPEQYF; J: TRBJ2-7; V: TRBV14
CDR3: CASSPGLAEETQYF; J: TRBJ2-5; V: TRBV7-9